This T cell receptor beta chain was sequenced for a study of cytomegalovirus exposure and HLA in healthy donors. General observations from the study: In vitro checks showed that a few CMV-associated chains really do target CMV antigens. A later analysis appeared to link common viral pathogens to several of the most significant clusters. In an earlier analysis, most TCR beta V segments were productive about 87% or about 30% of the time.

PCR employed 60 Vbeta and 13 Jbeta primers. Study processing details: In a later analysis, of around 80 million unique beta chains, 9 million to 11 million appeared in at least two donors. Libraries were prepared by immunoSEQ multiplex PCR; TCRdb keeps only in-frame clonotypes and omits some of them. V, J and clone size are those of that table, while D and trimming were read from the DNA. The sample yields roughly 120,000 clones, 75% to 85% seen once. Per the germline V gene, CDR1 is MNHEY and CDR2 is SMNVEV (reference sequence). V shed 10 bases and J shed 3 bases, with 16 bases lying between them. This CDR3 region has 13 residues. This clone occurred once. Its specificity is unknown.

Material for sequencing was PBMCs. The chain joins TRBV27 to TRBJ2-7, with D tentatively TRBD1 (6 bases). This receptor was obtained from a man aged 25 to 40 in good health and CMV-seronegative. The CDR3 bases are TGTGCCACCCGGGACAAGAACAACTACGAGCAGTACTTC. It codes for CATRDKNNYEQYF.